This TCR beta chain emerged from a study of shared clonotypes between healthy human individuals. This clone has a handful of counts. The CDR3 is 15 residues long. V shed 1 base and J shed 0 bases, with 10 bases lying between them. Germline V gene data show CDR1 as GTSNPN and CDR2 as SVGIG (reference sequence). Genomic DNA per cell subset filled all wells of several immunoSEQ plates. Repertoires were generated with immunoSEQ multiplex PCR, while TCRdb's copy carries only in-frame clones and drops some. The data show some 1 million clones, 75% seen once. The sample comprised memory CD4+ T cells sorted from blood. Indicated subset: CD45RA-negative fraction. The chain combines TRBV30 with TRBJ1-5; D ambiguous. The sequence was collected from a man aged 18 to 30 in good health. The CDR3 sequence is CAWSANSNSNQPQHF. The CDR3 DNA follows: TGTGCCTGGAGTGCCAACAGTAATAGCAATCAGCCCCAGCATTTT.